These 5 T cell receptor beta chains were all obtained from the same sample, sequenced in a study of blood T cell repertoires in COVID-19. The repertoire was sequenced with immunoSEQ multiplex PCR; TCRdb's copy has only in-frame clones and lacks some. This table has about 180,000 clones, about 85% appearing once. Sequencing input: peripheral blood. The receptors shown here come from an elderly woman with acute or convalescent COVID-19.

The chain joins TRBV6-5 to TRBJ1-5; TRBD1 matches at 9 bases. CDR1 and CDR2 (germline): MNHEY, SVGAGI. This CDR3 has 16 residues. V lost 4 bases, J lost 7 bases, and 11 bases stayed unmatched. The CDR3 reads CASSSEGTGGWQPQHF. DNA of the CDR3: TGTGCCAGCAGTTCCGAAGGAACAGGGGGCTGGCAGCCCCAGCATTTT.

This chain uses TRBV12-3 or TRBV12-4 with TRBJ2-7, with D unresolved. Between the trimmed V and J ends, which lost 5 bases and 4 bases, there was a span of 6 bases. The CDR3 extends over 11 amino acids. The DNA of the CDR3 is TGTGCCAGCAGTCCTCTTTACGAGCAGTACTTC. This gives the protein CASSPLYEQYF.

This sequence joins TRBV2 and TRBJ2-3, with TRBD1 as a possible D gene (6 bases). V was shortened by 8 bases and J by 1 base, with 13 bases between the two germline ends. This CDR3 is built from 14 residues. Germline V CDR1 and CDR2: SNHLY, FYNNEI. CDR3 residues: CASSQGRGTDTQYF. In DNA form, the CDR3 reads TGTGCCAGCTCACAGGGTAGGGGCACAGATACGCAGTATTTT.

V gene TRBV10-3 combines with J gene TRBJ1-5; TRBD1 matches at 9 bases. Unmatched junction bases numbered 3, after V lost 2 bases and J lost 4 bases. Per the germline V gene, CDR1 is ENHRY and CDR2 is SYGVKD. This CDR3 has 15 amino acids. The CDR3 is CAISEPGQGNQPQHF. The CDR3 nucleotides are TGTGCCATCAGTGAGCCCGGACAGGGGAATCAGCCCCAGCATTTT.

The table lists this clone with a few counts. The V and J genes are TRBV11-2 and TRBJ2-1; TRBD2 is a possible D gene (5 bases). V shed 5 bases and J shed 5 bases, with 13 bases lying between them. The CDR3 contains 14 residues. Germline V gene data show CDR1 as SGHAT and CDR2 as FQNNGV. CDR3 DNA: TGTGCCAGCAGCCGATTGACTACTAACAATGAGCAGTTCTTC. Its translation is CASSRLTTNNEQFF.